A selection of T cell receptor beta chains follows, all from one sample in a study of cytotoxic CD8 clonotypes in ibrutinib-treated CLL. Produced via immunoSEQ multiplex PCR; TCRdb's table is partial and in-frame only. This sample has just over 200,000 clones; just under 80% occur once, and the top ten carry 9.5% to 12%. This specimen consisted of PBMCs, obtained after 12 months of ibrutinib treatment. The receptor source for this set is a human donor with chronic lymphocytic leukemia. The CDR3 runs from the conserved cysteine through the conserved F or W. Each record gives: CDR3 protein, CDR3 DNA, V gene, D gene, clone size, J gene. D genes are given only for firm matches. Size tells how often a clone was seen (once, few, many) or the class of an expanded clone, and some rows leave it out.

CDR3aa: CASSPDTTSYEQYF
CDR3nt: TGTGCCAGCAGCCCGGACACCACCTCCTACGAGCAGTACTTC
v_gene: TRBV7-9
d_gene: .
abundance: .
j_gene: TRBJ2-7

CDR3aa: CASSWGTGAEQYF
CDR3nt: TGCGCCAGCAGCTGGGGGACAGGAGCCGAGCAGTACTTC
v_gene: TRBV5-1
d_gene: TRBD1
abundance: .
j_gene: TRBJ2-7

CDR3aa: CASSEYRAGYNEQFF
CDR3nt: TGTGCCAGCAGTGAGTACAGGGCCGGGTACAATGAGCAGTTCTTC
v_gene: TRBV6-1
d_gene: .
abundance: .
j_gene: TRBJ2-1

CDR3aa: CASTGGTGETQYF
CDR3nt: TGTGCCAGCACTGGGGGGACGGGTGAGACCCAGTACTTC
v_gene: TRBV27
d_gene: .
abundance: .
j_gene: TRBJ2-5

CDR3aa: CASSASPNTEAFF
CDR3nt: TGTGCCAGCAGCGCCTCCCCGAACACTGAAGCTTTCTTT
v_gene: TRBV11-3
d_gene: .
abundance: .
j_gene: TRBJ1-1

CDR3aa: CATTGSRGELFF
CDR3nt: TGTGCCACAACGGGGTCAAGGGGGGAGCTGTTTTTT
v_gene: TRBV6-5
d_gene: .
abundance: few
j_gene: TRBJ2-2

CDR3aa: CASSPTRDHQADTQYF
CDR3nt: TGTGCCAGCAGCCCTACCCGGGACCACCAAGCAGATACGCAGTATTTT
v_gene: TRBV7-2
d_gene: .
abundance: .
j_gene: TRBJ2-3

CDR3aa: CASSKVGQRNTEAFF
CDR3nt: TGTGCCAGCAGCAAAGTGGGACAGAGGAACACTGAAGCTTTCTTT
v_gene: TRBV21-1
d_gene: .
abundance: .
j_gene: TRBJ1-1

CDR3aa: CASSNPSGFQETQYF
CDR3nt: TGTGCCAGCAGCAACCCGTCAGGGTTCCAAGAGACCCAGTACTTC
v_gene: TRBV27
d_gene: .
abundance: once
j_gene: TRBJ2-5

CDR3aa: CAWSVGLNTEAFF
CDR3nt: TGTGCCTGGAGTGTTGGCCTGAACACTGAAGCTTTCTTT
v_gene: TRBV30
d_gene: .
abundance: .
j_gene: TRBJ1-1

CDR3aa: CASTPGTSSFGQPQHF
CDR3nt: TGTGCCAGCACCCCCGGGACAAGCTCCTTTGGTCAGCCCCAGCATTTT
v_gene: TRBV19
d_gene: .
abundance: .
j_gene: TRBJ1-5

CDR3aa: CASSPSGGSKYNEQFF
CDR3nt: TGTGCCAGCAGCCCCTCGGGCGGGAGTAAGTACAATGAGCAGTTCTTC
v_gene: TRBV5-4
d_gene: TRBD2
abundance: .
j_gene: TRBJ2-1

CDR3aa: CASSIGQVNGYTF
CDR3nt: TGTGCCAGTAGTATCGGGCAGGTCAACGGCTACACCTTC
v_gene: TRBV19
d_gene: .
abundance: .
j_gene: TRBJ1-2

CDR3aa: CASSGSGGAWISEQFF
CDR3nt: TGTGCCAGCAGCGGTAGCGGGGGGGCCTGGATTTCTGAGCAGTTCTTC
v_gene: TRBV9
d_gene: TRBD2
abundance: .
j_gene: TRBJ2-1

CDR3aa: CASSLSRGGETQYF
CDR3nt: TGTGCCAGCAGCTTGTCCCGCGGGGGAGAGACCCAGTACTTC
v_gene: TRBV5-5
d_gene: TRBD2
abundance: .
j_gene: TRBJ2-5

CDR3aa: CASSTGTGAYEQYF
CDR3nt: TGTGCCAGCAGCACCGGGACAGGGGCCTACGAGCAGTACTTC
v_gene: TRBV11-1
d_gene: TRBD1
abundance: .
j_gene: TRBJ2-7

CDR3aa: CASSFFYNEQFF
CDR3nt: TGCGCCAGCAGCTTTTTCTACAATGAGCAGTTCTTC
v_gene: TRBV5-1
d_gene: .
abundance: .
j_gene: TRBJ2-1

CDR3aa: CASSYGTGESPLHF
CDR3nt: TGCGCCAGCAGCTACGGGACAGGGGAATCACCCCTCCACTTT
v_gene: TRBV5-1
d_gene: TRBD1
abundance: .
j_gene: TRBJ1-6

CDR3aa: CAISEVRTHTDTQYF
CDR3nt: TGTGCCATCAGTGAAGTTCGGACCCACACAGATACGCAGTATTTT
v_gene: TRBV10-3
d_gene: .
abundance: .
j_gene: TRBJ2-3

CDR3aa: CASSLRTLGTDTQYF
CDR3nt: TGTGCCAGCAGTCTTCGGACACTGGGCACAGATACGCAGTATTTT
v_gene: TRBV2
d_gene: .
abundance: .
j_gene: TRBJ2-3

CDR3aa: CASSLRGASGGHTDTQYF
CDR3nt: TGTGCCAGCAGCCTCAGAGGAGCTAGCGGGGGGCACACAGATACGCAGTATTTT
v_gene: TRBV11-2
d_gene: TRBD2
abundance: once
j_gene: TRBJ2-3

CDR3aa: CAISAPPGGTEAFF
CDR3nt: TGTGCCATCAGTGCCCCCCCGGGGGGAACTGAAGCTTTCTTT
v_gene: TRBV10-3
d_gene: .
abundance: .
j_gene: TRBJ1-1

CDR3aa: CASSLGRGPRADYGYTF
CDR3nt: TGTGCCAGCAGCTTAGGCCGGGGCCCAAGGGCCGACTATGGCTACACCTTC
v_gene: TRBV13
d_gene: .
abundance: .
j_gene: TRBJ1-2

CDR3aa: CASSLEQETQYF
CDR3nt: TGTGCCAGCAGCTTAGAACAAGAGACCCAGTACTTC
v_gene: TRBV11-1
d_gene: .
abundance: .
j_gene: TRBJ2-5